Following are 8 T cell receptor beta chains from one sample sequenced in a study of lymphopenia after photon versus proton radiotherapy. Sequencing was performed with immunoSEQ multiplex PCR; in TCRdb, only in-frame clones are kept and a portion is missing. The data contain 45,000 to 65,000 clones, 65% to 85% of them singletons. The sequences come from peripheral blood, collected from a patient treated with photon-based radiotherapy. All receptors derive from a man aged 50 or older with gastric cancer.

The V gene is TRBV7-6, the J gene TRBJ2-1; TRBD2 matches 7 bases. The CDR3 sequence is 17 residues long. Losses at the gene ends were 5 bases for V and 0 bases for J; bases not matched to a gene: 10. The V gene's germline CDR1 is SGHVS and CDR2 FNYEAQ. CDR3 residues: CASSPGRLAASYNEQFF. The DNA for the CDR3 is TGTGCCAGCAGCCCAGGTCGTCTAGCGGCCTCCTACAATGAGCAGTTCTTC.

This clone was seen just once. V usage is TRBV5-4 and J usage is TRBJ2-7; 9 bases match TRBD1. Germline loops: CDR1 SGHNT, CDR2 YYREEE (reference sequence). Trimming cost V 7 bases and J 2 bases; bases outside gene matches: 13. This CDR3 is 16 amino acids long. CDR3 protein: CASRPGGGQGTYEQYF. CDR3 bases: TGTGCCAGCCGCCCTGGTGGGGGACAGGGTACCTACGAGCAGTACTTC.

The chain links TRBV18 to TRBJ1-4, with a weak D call TRBD1 (5 bases). CDR1 and CDR2 (germline): KGHSH, LQKENI. This CDR3 is built from 14 residues. V lost 1 base and J lost 6, with 9 bases in between. CDR3 loop: CASSPRGSDEKLFF. DNA for the CDR3: TGTGCCAGCTCACCACGGGGGAGTGATGAAAAACTGTTTTTT.

This clone occurred a few times. V usage is TRBV2 and J usage is TRBJ2-1, with no clear D. The CDR3 runs to 13 residues. Germline V gene lookup returns CDR1 SNHLY and CDR2 FYNNEI. The CDR3 reads CALSPGGYNEQFF. CDR3 coding DNA: TGTGCGCTCTCTCCGGGCGGCTACAATGAGCAGTTCTTC.

This clone showed up just once. The V gene is TRBV5-1, the J gene TRBJ2-7; no definite D call. Germline lookup yields CDR1 SGHRS and CDR2 YFSETQ. V lost 3 bases and J 12 bases, leaving 13 bases between the germline ends. CDR3 length: 11 residues. The CDR3 DNA is TGCGCCAGCAGCTCGGACCTGTCTCTGTACTTC. Translating it yields CASSSDLSLYF.

This clone has more than one count but fewer than ten. The chain recombines TRBV6-6 with TRBJ2-3; a possible D gene is TRBD2 (6 bases). CDR3 size: 14 residues. Germline V gives CDR1 MNHNY, CDR2 SVGAGI (reference sequence). Trimming took off 7 bases at V and 5 bases at J, with 16 bases between the two ends. The CDR3 DNA follows: TGTGCCAGCAACGACCGGGACTTCGGAGATACGCAGTATTTT. It specifies CASNDRDFGDTQYF.

The chain carries TRBV15 and TRBJ2-1; D is unclear. Per germline, CDR1 LNHNV and CDR2 YYDKDF (reference sequence). Trimming stripped 0 bases from V and 14 bases from J, with 14 bases between. The CDR3 is 13 amino acids. CDR3 bases: TGTGCCACCAGCAGAGATTTGGAGCGAAGGAAGTTCTTC. This encodes CATSRDLERRKFF.

The chain links TRBV12-5 to TRBJ2-1; D perhaps matches TRBD2 (5 bases). Per germline, CDR1 LGHNT and CDR2 FRNRAP. This CDR3 contains 16 residues. Trimming removed 4 bases at V and 10 bases at J, with 23 bases between. The CDR3 bases are TGTGCTAGTGGTTACCGAGGTGTCGGAGGATTCGGCGAGCAGTTCTTC. Its protein is CASGYRGVGGFGEQFF. Looking up the rest from reference TRBV12-5 and TRBJ2-1 gives the full variable domain: DARVTQTPRHKVTEMGQEVTMRCQPILGHNTVFWYRQTMMQGLELLAYFRNRAPLDDSGMPKDRFSAEMPDATLATLKIQPSEPRDSAVYFCASGYRGVGGFGEQFFGPGTRLTVL.